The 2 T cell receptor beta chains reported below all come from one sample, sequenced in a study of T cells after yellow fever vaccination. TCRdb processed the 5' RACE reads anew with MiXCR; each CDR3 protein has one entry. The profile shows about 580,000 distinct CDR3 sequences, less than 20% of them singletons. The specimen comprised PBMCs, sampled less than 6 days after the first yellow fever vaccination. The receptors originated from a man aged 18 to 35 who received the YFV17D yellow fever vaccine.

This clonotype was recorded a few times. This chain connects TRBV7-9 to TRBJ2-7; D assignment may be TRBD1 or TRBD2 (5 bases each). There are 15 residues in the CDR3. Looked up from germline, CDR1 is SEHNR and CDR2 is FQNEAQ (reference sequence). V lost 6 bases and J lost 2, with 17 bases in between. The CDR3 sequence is CASSGDRGNPYEQYF. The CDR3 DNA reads TGTGCCAGCAGTGGGGACCGGGGTAACCCCTACGAGCAGTACTTC.

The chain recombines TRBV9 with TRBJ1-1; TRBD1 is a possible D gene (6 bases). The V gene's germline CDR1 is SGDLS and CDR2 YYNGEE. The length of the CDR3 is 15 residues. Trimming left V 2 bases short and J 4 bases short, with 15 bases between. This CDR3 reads CASSVSGGAFTEAFF. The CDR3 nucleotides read TGTGCCAGCAGCGTTTCGGGGGGCGCGTTCACTGAAGCTTTCTTT.